These 21 T cell receptor beta chains share one sample of origin, sequenced in a study of T cells after posttransplantation cyclophosphamide. Controls had myeloablative marrow grafts with methotrexate and calcineurin inhibitor, sampled at 1 year. The table came from immunoSEQ multiplex PCR; TCRdb's copy has only in-frame clones and leaves some out. The sample yields about 16,000 clones, around 86% seen once. Source: PBMCs, taken after an allogeneic stem cell transplant with a calcineurin inhibitor and methotrexate. Receptor source: a male patient aged 50 to 60 who received an allogeneic stem cell transplant from an unrelated donor, was CMV-positive, and had chronic GVHD only. Certain T cells may be donor cells from the graft.

Comments on this clone: The junction differs from germline at one of its ends, possibly a read error. Within the sample, other DNA sequences also encode this same CDR3. The CDR3 DNA reads as TGTGCCAGCAGTCCTGGGGGCAGCTATGGTTACACCTTC. Amino acid sequence: CASSPGGSYGYTF. V gene TRBV6-4 combines with J gene TRBJ1-2; tentatively, D is TRBD1 (6 bases). CDR3 size: 13 residues. Germline lookup yields CDR1 MRHNA and CDR2 SNTAGT.

This chain connects TRBV4-1 to TRBJ2-5, with a possible D match to TRBD2 (7 bases). CDR1 MGHRA and CDR2 YSYEKL come from the germline V gene. V was shortened by 0 bases and J by 3 bases, with 20 bases between the two germline ends. CDR3 length equals 18 residues. The CDR3 DNA reads TGCGCCAGCAGCCAAGATCCTTGGGGGGGCCAGTTTGAAGAGACCCAGTACTTC. It translates to CASSQDPWGGQFEETQYF.

The V and J genes are TRBV6-1 and TRBJ2-7; D not resolved. Between the trimmed V and J ends, which lost 4 bases and 6 bases, there was a span of 10 bases. There are 12 residues in the CDR3. Germline V gene lookup returns CDR1 MNHNS and CDR2 SASEGT. Written as DNA, the CDR3 is TGTGCCAGCAGTGGACTTCCTTTCGAGCAGTACTTC. This translates into CASSGLPFEQYF.

V usage is TRBV5-4 and J usage is TRBJ1-4; possible D gene TRBD1, 6 bases. V lost 2 bases and J lost 8, with 10 bases in between. This CDR3 has 13 residues. The germline gives CDR1 SGHNT, CDR2 YYREEE (reference sequence). The CDR3 sequence: CASSLYREEKLFF. CDR3 DNA sequence: TGTGCCAGCAGCTTATACAGGGAAGAAAAACTGTTTTTT.

V is TRBV4-3 and J is TRBJ2-1, with 7 bases aligning to TRBD2. The CDR3 is 17 amino acids. V lost 0 bases to trimming and J lost 3 bases; unmatched junction nucleotides: 8. The V gene's germline CDR1 is LGHNA and CDR2 YSLEER. CDR3 coding DNA: TGCGCCAGCAGCCAAGATCAACCGTCTAGCGGCTACAATGAGCAGTTCTTC. This encodes CASSQDQPSSGYNEQFF.

The chain has TRBV7-3 and TRBJ2-3, with TRBD2 matching over 7 bases. The CDR3 runs 15 residues. Germline lookup yields CDR1 SGHTA and CDR2 FQGTGA. The J segment lost 0 bases and the V segment lost 5 bases, leaving 5 bases of the junction unmatched. The CDR3 bases are TGTGCCAGCAGCCCTCTAGCGGACAGCACAGATACGCAGTATTTT. It specifies CASSPLADSTDTQYF. The whole variable domain, filled in from reference TRBV7-3 and TRBJ2-3, reads GAGVSQTPSNKVTEKGKYVELRCDPISGHTALYWYRQSLGQGPEFLIYFQGTGAADDSGLPNDRFFAVRPEGSVSTLKIQRTERGDSAVYLCASSPLADSTDTQYFGPGTRLTVL.

V usage is TRBV9 and J usage is TRBJ1-1; no clear D gene. This CDR3 comprises 14 residues. Germline CDR1 and CDR2: SGDLS and YYNGEE. Between the trimmed V and J ends, which lost 0 bases and 8 bases, there was a span of 14 bases. This chain's CDR3 is CASSVEYWGGEAFF. The CDR3 nucleotides read TGTGCCAGCAGCGTAGAGTATTGGGGAGGAGAAGCTTTCTTT. Full variable domain (outside the CDR3, taken from reference TRBV9 and TRBJ1-1): DSGVTQTPKHLITATGQRVTLRCSPRSGDLSVYWYQQSLDQGLQFLIQYYNGEERAKGNILERFSAQQFPDLHSELNLSSLELGDSALYFCASSVEYWGGEAFFGQGTRLTVV.

This clone appeared a few times. The chain employs TRBV7-8 and TRBJ1-3; 7 positions match TRBD1. This CDR3 has 17 residues. Trimming took 8 bases from V and 4 from J; bases not matched to a gene: 17. CDR1 and CDR2 (germline): SGHVS, FQNEAQ. The CDR3 DNA reads as TGTGCCAGCTCGAAAGCGTCAGGGGGAAGAGAGGGAAACACCATATATTTT. Protein: CASSKASGGREGNTIYF.

The chain employs TRBV29-1 and TRBJ2-7; 9 bases fit TRBD1. Germline V CDR1 and CDR2: SQVTM, ANQGSEA. This CDR3 region has 16 residues. With V trimmed by 0 bases and J by 3 bases, 9 bases remained unmatched. CDR3 in amino acids: CSVEDPAETGGYEQYF. CDR3 sequence (DNA): TGCAGCGTTGAAGATCCGGCCGAGACAGGGGGCTACGAGCAGTACTTC.

This clone was recorded only once. The chain couples TRBV9 to TRBJ2-3, with TRBD2 as a possible D gene (6 bases). Germline V gene data show CDR1 as SGDLS and CDR2 as YYNGEE. The CDR3 is 15 amino acids. Between the trimmed V and J ends, which lost 0 bases and 2 bases, there was a span of 10 bases. This chain's CDR3 is CASSVGWGDTDTQYF. CDR3 DNA sequence: TGTGCCAGCAGCGTAGGGTGGGGGGACACAGATACGCAGTATTTT.

V usage is TRBV23-1 and J usage is TRBJ2-3, with TRBD2 identical over 8 bases. TRBV23-1 is identified as an open reading frame with a role that is uncertain. After removal of 7 bases from V and 5 bases from J, the junction contained 14 bases not matched to a gene. This CDR3 is built from 16 residues. CDR3 region: CASTSLAERAGDTQYF. The DNA for the CDR3 is TGCGCCAGCACCTCACTAGCGGAACGAGCAGGAGATACGCAGTATTTT.

The chain links TRBV5-1 to TRBJ2-1, with D uncertain. Between the trimmed V and J ends, which lost 2 bases and 4 bases, there was a span of 16 bases. Germline CDR1 is SGHRS and CDR2 is YFSETQ. The CDR3 contains 16 residues. The CDR3 coding sequence is TGCGCCAGCAGCTTTGAGGCGCGGAGCGTTTACAATGAGCAGTTCTTC. It specifies CASSFEARSVYNEQFF.

This clone was detected only once. This chain links TRBV7-2 with TRBJ2-3; 9 nucleotides align to TRBD2. V lost 3 bases, J lost 2 bases, and 6 bases stayed unmatched. The CDR3 loop spans 16 amino acids. Germline V gene lookup returns CDR1 SGHTA and CDR2 FQGNSA. The CDR3 loop is CASSLRLAGPTDTQYF. The CDR3 DNA is TGTGCCAGCAGCTTGAGGCTAGCGGGACCCACAGATACGCAGTATTTT.

The chain joins TRBV6-6 to TRBJ2-5, with D perhaps TRBD2 (7 bases). Germline-derived CDR1 and CDR2 are MNHNY and SVGAGI (reference sequence). The CDR3 sequence is 16 residues long. Trimming took 0 bases from V and 8 from J, leaving 19 bases between them. The CDR3 DNA sequence: TGTGCCAGCAGTTACTCCCCGGGGAGGGGGTTAGGAACCCAGTACTTC. This codes for CASSYSPGRGLGTQYF.

This sequence joins TRBV7-3 and TRBJ2-1; tentatively, D is TRBD2 (6 bases). Germline CDR1 is SGHTA and CDR2 is FQGTGA. The V end was cut by 5 bases, the J end by 2 bases, with 10 bases between. The CDR3 totals 14 residues. The CDR3 bases are TGTGCCAGCAGCATGCTAGCGCCCTACAATGAGCAGTTCTTC. This sequence encodes CASSMLAPYNEQFF.

This sequence joins TRBV5-1 and TRBJ2-7; TRBD2 matches at 9 bases. Looked up from germline, CDR1 is SGHRS and CDR2 is YFSETQ. This CDR3 contains 15 residues. Trimming at V came to 2 bases and at J to 2 bases, leaving 5 bases not matched to a gene. In DNA, the CDR3 is TGCGCCAGCAGCTTCTTTAGCGGGGGAACCTACGAGCAGTACTTC. Translated, it gives CASSFFSGGTYEQYF.

CDR3 protein: CASSSGPYEQYF. The CDR3 DNA reads TGTGCCAGTAGTAGCGGGCCCTACGAGCAGTACTTC. V usage is TRBV19 and J usage is TRBJ2-7; D may be TRBD2 (5 bases). This CDR3 comprises 12 residues. Trimming stripped 4 bases from V and 2 bases from J, with 6 bases between. Germline V lookup: CDR1 LNHDA, CDR2 SQIVND (reference sequence).

This clone has just one count. The chain links TRBV5-1 to TRBJ1-2; a weak D match, TRBD1 (5 bases). V lost 3 bases and J lost 2, with 17 bases in between. The CDR3 has 16 amino acids. Germline CDR1 and CDR2: SGHRS and YFSETQ. The CDR3 DNA reads TGCGCCAGCAGCTCTGACCTAGGACACCTCAACTATGGCTACACCTTC. Translation: CASSSDLGHLNYGYTF.

The chain couples TRBV6-5 to TRBJ2-7; TRBD2 matches at 9 bases. The CDR3 covers 14 residues. The germline gives CDR1 MNHEY, CDR2 SVGAGI. V trimming: 4 bases; J trimming: 4 bases; junction bases outside the gene matches: 5. The CDR3 coding sequence is TGTGCCAGCAGTTCAGGACTAGCGCAATACGAGCAGTACTTC. It is translated as CASSSGLAQYEQYF.

The chain is built from TRBV10-2 and TRBJ1-1; D possibly corresponds to TRBD1 (6 bases). The CDR3 contains 17 residues. CDR1 and CDR2 from the germline V gene are WSHSY and SAAADI. Trimming took off 1 base at V and 0 bases at J, with 15 bases between the two ends. CDR3 bases: TGCGCCAGCAGTGAGTACCAGGGGAGAAGCATGAACACTGAAGCTTTCTTT. Its protein is CASSEYQGRSMNTEAFF.

The rearrangement links TRBV5-1 to TRBJ2-1, with 12 bases fitting TRBD2. Germline V gene sequence: CDR1 SGHRS, CDR2 YFSETQ. The CDR3 is 16 amino acids. The J segment lost 8 bases and the V segment lost 5 bases, leaving 11 bases of the junction unmatched. CDR3 region: CASSPSSTSGSHEQFF. DNA of the CDR3: TGCGCCAGCAGTCCATCTTCGACTAGCGGGAGTCATGAGCAGTTCTTC. The complete variable domain, with remaining parts taken from reference TRBV5-1 and TRBJ2-1, reads KAGVTQTPRYLIKTRGQQVTLSCSPISGHRSVSWYQQTPGQGLQFLFEYFSETQRNKGNFPGRFSGRQFSNSRSEMNVSTLELGDSALYLCASSPSSTSGSHEQFFGPGTRLTVL.